The clone carrying this T cell receptor beta chain was observed a few times. Tagging with unique molecular identifiers was a feature of the TCR beta cDNA libraries. TCRdb redid the calling of the PCR reads with MiXCR, one entry per CDR3 protein. The table shows hundreds of thousands of distinct CDR3 sequences, with 55% to 60% occurring only once. These data belong to a study of post-analysis software for immune sequencing data. The TCR sequence derives from a girl between 2 and 10 years old with multiple sclerosis. Material: blood.

The CDR3 DNA sequence: TGTGCCAGCAGATATCGGGACAGTTCCTACGAGCAGTACTTC. It is translated as CASRYRDSSYEQYF. This chain links TRBV12-3 or TRBV12-4 with TRBJ2-7, with 7 nucleotides matching TRBD1. Trimming at V came to 6 bases and at J to 1 base, leaving 6 bases not matched to a gene. The CDR3 length is 14 residues.